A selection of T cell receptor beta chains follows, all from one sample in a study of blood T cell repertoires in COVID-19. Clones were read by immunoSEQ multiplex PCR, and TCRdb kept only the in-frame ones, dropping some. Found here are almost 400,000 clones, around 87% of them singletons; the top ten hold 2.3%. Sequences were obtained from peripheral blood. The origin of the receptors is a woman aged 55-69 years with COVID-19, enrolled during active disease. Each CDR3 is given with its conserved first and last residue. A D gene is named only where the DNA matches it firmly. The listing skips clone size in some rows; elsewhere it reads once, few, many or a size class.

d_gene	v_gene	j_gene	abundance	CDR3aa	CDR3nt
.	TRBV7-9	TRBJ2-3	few	CASSLVVAPDTQYF	TGTGCCAGCAGCTTAGTGGTAGCACCAGATACGCAGTATTTT
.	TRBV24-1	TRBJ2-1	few	CATSVGGWNGDEQFF	TGTGCCACCAGTGTTGGGGGGTGGAACGGGGATGAGCAGTTCTTC
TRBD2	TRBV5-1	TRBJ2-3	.	CASSQTSGGATDTQYF	TGCGCCAGCAGCCAAACTAGCGGGGGGGCCACAGATACGCAGTATTTT
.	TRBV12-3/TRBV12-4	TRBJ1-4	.	CASSLTGEKLFF	TGTGCCAGCAGTTTAACAGGTGAAAAACTGTTTTTT
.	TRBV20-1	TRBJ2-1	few	CSASDYRNNEQFF	TGCAGTGCTAGTGACTACAGGAACAATGAGCAGTTCTTC
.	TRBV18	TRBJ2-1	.	CASSPLRGIDNEQFF	TGTGCCAGCTCACCACTGCGGGGCATCGACAATGAGCAGTTCTTC
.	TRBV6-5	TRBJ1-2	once	CASSYESTANGYTF	TGTGCCAGCAGTTATGAAAGTACAGCCAATGGCTACACCTTC
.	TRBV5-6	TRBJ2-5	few	CASTGGFPGTQYF	TGTGCCAGCACAGGGGGGTTTCCCGGGACCCAGTACTTC
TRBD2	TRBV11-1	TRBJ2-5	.	CASSLRLAGGSETQYF	TGTGCCAGCAGCTTAAGACTAGCGGGGGGCTCGGAGACCCAGTACTTC
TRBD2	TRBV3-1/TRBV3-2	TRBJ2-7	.	CASSQEFASGNFYEQYF	TGTGCCAGCAGCCAAGAATTTGCTAGCGGAAACTTCTACGAGCAGTACTTC
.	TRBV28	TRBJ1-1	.	CASRPGGPNTEAFF	TGTGCCAGCAGGCCCGGGGGGCCTAACACTGAAGCTTTCTTT
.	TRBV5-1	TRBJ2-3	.	CASSLILTGKDTQYF	TGCGCCAGCAGCTTGATCCTCACAGGGAAGGATACGCAGTATTTT
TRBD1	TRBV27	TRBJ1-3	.	CASSLSTGTGNTIYF	TGTGCCAGCAGTTTATCGACAGGGACTGGAAACACCATATATTTT
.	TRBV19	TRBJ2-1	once	CASSIVILDNQRFF	TGTGCCAGTAGTATAGTTATCCTGGACAATCAACGGTTCTTC
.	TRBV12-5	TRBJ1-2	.	CASGLGGDGYTF	TGTGCTAGTGGTTTGGGGGGAGATGGCTACACCTTC
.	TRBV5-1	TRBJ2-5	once	CASSPKGQETQYF	TGCGCCAGCAGCCCTAAGGGGCAAGAGACCCAGTACTTC
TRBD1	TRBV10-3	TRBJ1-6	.	CAIAPGQRNSPLHF	TGTGCCATCGCGCCGGGACAGAGAAATTCACCCCTCCACTTT
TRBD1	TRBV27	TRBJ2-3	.	CASSPFPGQGGGTDTQYF	TGTGCCAGCAGTCCTTTCCCCGGACAGGGGGGGGGCACAGATACGCAGTATTTT
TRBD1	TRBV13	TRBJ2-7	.	CASSIGTGAYEQYF	TGTGCCAGCAGTATAGGGACAGGGGCGTACGAGCAGTACTTC
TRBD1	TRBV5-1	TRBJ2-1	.	CASSIGTGGFNEQFF	TGCGCCAGCAGCATCGGGACAGGGGGCTTCAATGAGCAGTTCTTC
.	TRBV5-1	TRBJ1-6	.	CASSLKMGGTKSSYNSPLHF	TGCGCCAGCAGCTTGAAAATGGGAGGGACGAAAAGCTCCTATAATTCACCCCTCCACTTT
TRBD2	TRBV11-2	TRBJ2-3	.	CASSTPPGRGVRDTQYF	TGTGCCAGCAGCACCCCCCCGGGGCGGGGGGTAAGAGATACGCAGTATTTT
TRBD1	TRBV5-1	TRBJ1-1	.	CASSQGASLSSEAFF	TGCGCCAGCAGCCAGGGGGCCTCCCTCTCGAGTGAAGCTTTCTTT
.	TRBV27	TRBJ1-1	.	CASSSPRGGETEAFF	TGTGCCAGCAGTTCTCCCCGAGGGGGAGAGACTGAAGCTTTCTTT
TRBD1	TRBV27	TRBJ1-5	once	CASSKQGAYQPQHF	TGTGCCAGCAGCAAACAGGGGGCCTATCAGCCCCAGCATTTT
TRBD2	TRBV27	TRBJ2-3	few	CASSFSGTSGTDTQYF	TGTGCCAGCAGTTTCTCCGGGACTAGCGGCACAGATACGCAGTATTTT
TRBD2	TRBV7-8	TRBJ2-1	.	CASSSPGLDSRNYNEQFF	TGTGCCAGCAGTAGTCCGGGACTAGATTCTCGCAACTACAATGAGCAGTTCTTC
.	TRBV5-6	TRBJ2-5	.	CASSLVGGRETQYF	TGTGCCAGCAGCTTGGTTGGGGGCAGGGAGACCCAGTACTTC
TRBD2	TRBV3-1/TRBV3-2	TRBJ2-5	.	CASSNSIGLAWETQYF	TGTGCCAGCAGCAATAGCATAGGACTAGCGTGGGAGACCCAGTACTTC
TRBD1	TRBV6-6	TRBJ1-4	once	CASTRQGLEKLFF	TGTGCCAGCACCAGACAGGGTCTAGAAAAACTGTTTTTT
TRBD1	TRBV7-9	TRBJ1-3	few	CASSLDRGVHTIYF	TGTGCCAGCAGCTTGGACAGGGGGGTGCACACCATATATTTT
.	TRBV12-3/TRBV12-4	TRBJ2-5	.	CASSFSRGNIHF	TGTGCCAGCAGTTTCTCCAGGGGAAATATCCACTTC
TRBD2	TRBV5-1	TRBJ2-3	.	CASSPRLAGSTDTQYF	TGCGCCAGCAGCCCCCGACTAGCGGGGAGCACAGATACGCAGTATTTT
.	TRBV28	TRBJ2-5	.	CASSLSQVGEKETQYF	TGTGCCAGCAGTTTATCCCAGGTGGGAGAGAAAGAGACCCAGTACTTC
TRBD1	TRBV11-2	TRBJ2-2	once	CASSPRQGDDTGELFF	TGTGCCAGCAGCCCTCGACAGGGTGATGACACCGGGGAGCTGTTTTTT
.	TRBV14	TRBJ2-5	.	CASSQVGTLTQETQYF	TGTGCCAGCAGCCAAGTCGGGACACTAACTCAAGAGACCCAGTACTTC
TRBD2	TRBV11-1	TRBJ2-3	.	CASSQTSGGARDTQYF	TGTGCCAGCAGTCAAACTAGCGGGGGGGCAAGAGATACGCAGTATTTT
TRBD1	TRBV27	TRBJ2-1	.	CASSLKGTGYNEQFF	TGTGCCAGCAGTCTCAAGGGGACAGGCTACAATGAGCAGTTCTTC
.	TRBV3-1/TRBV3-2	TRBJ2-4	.	CASSQGSGLAKNIQYF	TGTGCCAGCAGCCAAGGGAGCGGCCTAGCCAAAAACATTCAGTACTTC
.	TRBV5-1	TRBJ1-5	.	CASSPLGGGGQPQHF	TGCGCCAGCAGCCCACTCGGGGGTGGGGGTCAGCCCCAGCATTTT
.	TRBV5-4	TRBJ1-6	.	CASSPTTAGVSPLHF	TGTGCCAGCAGCCCCACGACCGCAGGGGTTTCACCCCTCCACTTT
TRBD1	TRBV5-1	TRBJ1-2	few	CASSLADRAPNYGYTF	TGCGCCAGCAGCTTGGCCGACAGGGCTCCTAACTATGGCTACACCTTC
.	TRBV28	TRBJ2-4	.	CASSSPGELAKNIQYF	TGTGCCAGCAGTTCCCCCGGGGAGTTAGCCAAAAACATTCAGTACTTC
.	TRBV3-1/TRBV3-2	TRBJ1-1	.	CASSHRNTEAFF	TGTGCCAGCAGCCACAGAAACACTGAAGCTTTCTTT
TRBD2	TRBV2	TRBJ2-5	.	CASSDWRGGQETQYF	TGTGCCAGCAGTGACTGGCGGGGGGGCCAAGAGACCCAGTACTTC